This TCR beta chain was identified in a study of metastatic and nonmetastatic thyroid tumors. Study-wide background: Both malignant and benign thyroid patients supplied peripheral blood and tumor or nodule tissue samples, across which the repertoires of these patients were then compared.

Among the patients, none had received any treatment before thyroid surgery. The study's findings and limits: For both blood and tumor, malignant thyroid tumors reportedly showed significantly higher TCR beta diversity than benign nodules did.

From germline, CDR1 is MNHEY and CDR2 SMNVEV (reference sequence). The CDR3 length is 15 residues. V was shortened by 0 bases and J by 9 bases, with 15 bases between the two germline ends. In the original processing: Across clinicopathological groups, CDR3 differences served as the basis for building a distant-metastasis classifier for papillary thyroid cancer. TCRdb re-analyzed the PCR reads through MiXCR. TCRdb's processing, not the authors' own work, is the source of the V and J calls. The sample includes around 16,000 clones, more than 20% of them seen just once. As regards this clone: The antigen remains undetermined.

Sequenced: tumor tissue. The V and J genes are TRBV27 and TRBJ1-5; D is unclear. The TCR sequence derives from a male donor with papillary thyroid cancer or a benign thyroid nodule (not recorded which). Some clones in this sample may be carry-over from other donors' samples. DNA for the CDR3: TGTGCCAGCAGTTTATCGGCGGGGAGACTGTGGCCCCAGCATTTT. Protein sequence: CASSLSAGRLWPQHF.